The clone carrying this T cell receptor beta chain was picked up a small number of times. The germline CDR1 and CDR2 sequences are DFQATT and SNEGSKA (reference sequence). V lost 3 bases to trimming and J lost 6 bases; unmatched junction nucleotides: 9. The CDR3 has 16 residues. Any patient presenting with uncontrolled infection, other autoimmune disease, pregnancy or lactation was left out. The sample belongs to a study of T cells in Graves' hyperthyroidism and ophthalmopathy. There were TCR beta CDR3 regions amplified from RNA transcripts. First-round RT-PCR of the TCR CDR3 relied on the HTBI primer set. TCRdb ran MiXCR on the multiplex PCR reads and lists one entry per CDR3 protein. This table holds over 250,000 distinct CDR3 sequences, roughly 22% found once.

The sample taken for sequencing was blood. The chain links TRBV20-1 to TRBJ2-1, with 12 bases aligning to TRBD2. This receptor was obtained from a young man with Graves' ophthalmopathy. As DNA, the CDR3 is TGCAGTGCTAGTAGGGCTAGCGGGAGGGCGGGCAATGAGCAGTTCTTC. This sequence encodes CSASRASGRAGNEQFF.